The clone carrying this TCR beta chain was seen repeatedly, ten times or more. Its antigen is undetermined. Unique molecular identifiers featured in how the TCRbeta library was prepared. One entry per CDR3 protein, called by TCRdb with MiXCR from the PCR reads. The sample yields nearly 250,000 distinct CDR3 sequences, approximately 8.9% seen once. This sample stems from a study of T-cell reconstitution after alpha-beta-depleted transplantation in children. General study results and limits: Reportedly, roughly two months post-transplant, alpha-beta T cells arose from several hundred expanded graft clones. A year had passed since transplant, and T-cell counts and diversity by then came mostly from newly produced T cells. Surviving recipient T cells and intrathymic progenitors accounted for some patients' high TCRbeta diversity at day 60.

V shed 7 bases, J shed 7 bases, and the junction held 6 bases outside the gene matches. In germline, CDR1 is MDHEN, CDR2 SYDVKM. The CDR3 spans 14 residues. This receptor was obtained from a male patient younger than 18 who had a stem cell transplant for acute lymphoblastic leukemia, so the T cells may come from the graft donor. Sample: PBMCs, mostly from graft donor cells, taken 180 days after TCRalphabeta/CD19-depleted stem cell transplant. V gene TRBV28 combines with J gene TRBJ2-1; 11 bases agree with TRBD1. CDR3 residues: CASTGQGAGNEQFF. The CDR3 DNA is TGTGCCAGCACCGGACAGGGGGCTGGGAATGAGCAGTTCTTC.